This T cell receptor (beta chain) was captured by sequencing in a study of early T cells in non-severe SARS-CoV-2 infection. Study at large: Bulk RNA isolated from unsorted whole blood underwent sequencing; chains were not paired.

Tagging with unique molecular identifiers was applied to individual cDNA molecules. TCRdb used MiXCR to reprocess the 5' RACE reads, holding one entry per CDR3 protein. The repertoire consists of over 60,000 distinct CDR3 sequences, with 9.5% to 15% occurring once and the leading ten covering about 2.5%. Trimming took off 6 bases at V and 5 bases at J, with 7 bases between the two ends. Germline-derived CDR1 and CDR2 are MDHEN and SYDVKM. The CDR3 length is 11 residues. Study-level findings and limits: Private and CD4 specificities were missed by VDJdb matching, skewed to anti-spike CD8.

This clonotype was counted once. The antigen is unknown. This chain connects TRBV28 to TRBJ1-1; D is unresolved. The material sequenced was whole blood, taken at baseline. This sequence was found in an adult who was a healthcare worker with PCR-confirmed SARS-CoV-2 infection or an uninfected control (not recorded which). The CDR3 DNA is TGTGCCAGCAGGTCCGGAACTGAAGCTTTCTTT. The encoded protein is CASRSGTEAFF.